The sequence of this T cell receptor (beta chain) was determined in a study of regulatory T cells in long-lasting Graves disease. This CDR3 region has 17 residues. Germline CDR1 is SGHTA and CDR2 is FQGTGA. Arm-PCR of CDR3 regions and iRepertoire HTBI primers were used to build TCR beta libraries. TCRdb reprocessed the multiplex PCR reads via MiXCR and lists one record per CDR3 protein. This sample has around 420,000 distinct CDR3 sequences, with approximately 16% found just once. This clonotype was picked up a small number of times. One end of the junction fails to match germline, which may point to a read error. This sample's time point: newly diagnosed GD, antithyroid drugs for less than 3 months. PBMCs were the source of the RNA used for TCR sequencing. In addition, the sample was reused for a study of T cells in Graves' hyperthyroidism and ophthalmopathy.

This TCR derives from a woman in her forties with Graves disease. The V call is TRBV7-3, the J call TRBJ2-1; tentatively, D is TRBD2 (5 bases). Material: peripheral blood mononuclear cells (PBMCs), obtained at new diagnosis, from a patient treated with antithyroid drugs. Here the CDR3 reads CAGSQIGDEGSYNEQFF. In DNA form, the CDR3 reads TGTGCCGGCAGCCAAATAGGAGATGAGGGCTCCTACAATGAGCAGTTCTTC.